This TCR beta chain originates from a study of T-cell memory formation after mild COVID-19. One entry per CDR3 protein results from TCRdb running MiXCR on the 5' RACE reads. This table has around 300,000 distinct CDR3 sequences, roughly an eighth appearing once. Germline CDR1 LGHNA, CDR2 YNFKEQ. The CDR3 consists of 20 residues. V shed 0 bases and J shed 1 base, with 21 bases lying between them. The source material was PBMCs or a T cell subset sorted from them (not recorded which). The chain recombines TRBV4-2 with TRBJ2-2; D may match TRBD1 or TRBD2 (5 bases each). This sequence originates from a man between 18 and 29 years old who had mild COVID-19 (a few samples of this study predate the infection). Cell type and time point are not known. CDR3 sequence (DNA): TGTGCCAGCAGCCAAGATGGGGCAAGAGGGGCGATTCGGAACACCGGGGAGCTGTTTTTT. It encodes CASSQDGARGAIRNTGELFF.